The entry below gives a single T cell receptor beta chain sequence along with its context. Germline V lookup: CDR1 SNHLY, CDR2 FYNNEI. Trimming removed 3 bases from V and 3 bases from J, with 12 bases in between. This CDR3 is built from 14 residues. The record originates from a study of PD-L1 blockade in urothelial cancer. About the study: When blood samples were assessed, the median T cell count was around 150,000.

Clones were sequenced by immunoSEQ multiplex PCR, and TCRdb holds only the in-frame ones, with some missing. The sample lists tens of thousands of clones; around 90% were seen once. Sequences were derived from PBMCs, sampled around atezolizumab (anti-PD-L1) treatment. This TCR came from an older woman with urothelial cancer. This chain links TRBV2 with TRBJ2-7; D unclear. For the CDR3, the DNA is TGTGCCAGCAGTGAGAGGCCCTCTAGCTACGAGCAGTACTTC. It codes for CASSERPSSYEQYF.